The present entry profiles one TCR beta chain with its context. The data were obtained in a study of blood T cell repertoires in COVID-19. As handled by the study authors: Estimation of nucleated cell counts relied on the amplification of reference gene primers. Here immunoSEQ multiplex PCR was the method, and the copy in TCRdb shows in-frame clones only, minus some. The V and J calls and the clone size are those of that table, but D and trimming were determined from the DNA. The data contain a few hundred thousand clones, about nine tenths of them singletons. The CDR3 covers 16 residues. Trimming cost V 4 bases and J 8 bases; bases outside gene matches: 14. CDR1 MNHNY and CDR2 SVGAGI come from the germline V gene (reference sequence). Each recovered donor of Cohort 3 presented with two negative PCRs, clearance, or symptom resolution.

The sequenced sample consisted of PBMCs or T cells enriched from blood (not recorded which). The chain combines TRBV6-6 with TRBJ1-2; 9 bases line up with TRBD1. This sequence originates from a woman aged 18-30 years who had recovered from COVID-19. Here the CDR3 DNA reads TGTGCCAGCAGTTCCCTCCGGGACAGGGTAGGGGGCGGCTACACCTTC. Translated: CASSSLRDRVGGGYTF.